These 16 T cell receptor beta chains were all obtained from the same sample, sequenced in a study of OX40 agonist ivuxolimab in advanced cancers. Sequencing was performed with immunoSEQ multiplex PCR; in TCRdb, only in-frame clones are kept and a portion is missing. The table records about 46,000 clones, 88% of them present only once. Sample: CD4+ or CD8+ T cells sorted from blood, taken in a trial of the OX40 agonist ivuxolimab. All receptors come from an adult with an advanced solid tumor such as melanoma, head and neck, liver or kidney cancer.

This clone was observed a single time. The chain employs TRBV6-5 and TRBJ2-6; D not resolved. Germline CDR1 reads MNHEY; CDR2 reads SVGAGI. The V end was cut by 10 bases, the J end by 1 base, with 8 bases between. This CDR3 is 13 amino acids long. CDR3: CATTMSGANVLTF. As DNA, the CDR3 is TGTGCCACAACGATGTCTGGGGCCAACGTCCTGACTTTC.

The chain employs TRBV7-3 and TRBJ2-5, with D perhaps assigned TRBD1 or TRBD2 (5 bases each). The ends were cut back, 0 bases at V and 5 bases at J, with 7 bases in the middle. This CDR3 region has 13 residues. From germline, CDR1 is SGHTA and CDR2 FQGTGA. The CDR3 region is CASSLTGDETQYF. In nucleotides, the CDR3 is TGTGCCAGCAGCTTAACGGGGGATGAGACCCAGTACTTC.

The sample holds a few counts of this clone. This chain uses TRBV6-6 with TRBJ2-7, with 7 bases that match TRBD1. Germline V CDR1 and CDR2: MNHNY, SVGAGI (reference sequence). This CDR3 is 14 amino acids long. Unmatched junction bases numbered 14, after V lost 11 bases and J lost 4 bases. CDR3 amino acids: CAAGVPGGSYEQYF. CDR3 DNA: TGTGCCGCAGGAGTGCCAGGGGGATCGTACGAGCAGTACTTC.

The gene calls are TRBV5-1 and TRBJ2-1; no clear D gene. Germline-derived CDR1 and CDR2 are SGHRS and YFSETQ. Trimming cost V 2 bases and J 6 bases, with 15 bases left between them. The CDR3 runs 15 residues. Here the CDR3 DNA reads TGCGCCAGCAGCTTATCGATAGAAAAGGGCAATGAGCAGTTCTTC. Its translation is CASSLSIEKGNEQFF.

The chain is built from TRBV6-6 and TRBJ2-5, with D perhaps matching TRBD2 (6 bases). V gave up 4 bases and J gave up 3 bases, with 12 bases separating them. Germline CDR1 reads MNHNY; CDR2 reads SVGAGI (reference sequence). CDR3 size: 14 residues. DNA for the CDR3: TGTGCCAGCAGTTCCTCCGGGAGCAAAGAGACCCAGTACTTC. Translation: CASSSSGSKETQYF.

The chain couples TRBV18 to TRBJ1-5; no firm D call. Germline lookup yields CDR1 KGHSH and CDR2 LQKENI. V shed 1 base and J shed 5 bases, with 6 bases lying between them. The CDR3 totals 13 residues. CDR3 in DNA: TGTGCCAGCTCACCACTCCAAGATCAGCCCCAGCATTTT. Translated, it gives CASSPLQDQPQHF.

V usage is TRBV27 and J usage is TRBJ2-7; no clear D. The CDR3 has 15 amino acids. Germline CDR1 and CDR2: MNHEY and SMNVEV (reference sequence). The germline V and J ends were trimmed by 3 bases and 3 bases, with 15 bases remaining between them. The CDR3 nucleotides read TGTGCCAGCAGTTTCTCCCCGACGGTCGTCTACGAGCAGTACTTC. Its translation is CASSFSPTVVYEQYF.

The chain joins TRBV11-2 to TRBJ1-2, with D perhaps matching TRBD1 (5 bases). Trimming shortened V by 3 bases and J by 2 bases, and 16 bases separated the two germline ends. This CDR3 spans 16 amino acids. The V gene's germline CDR1 is SGHAT and CDR2 FQNNGV. CDR3 amino acids: CASSLRQSTANYGYTF. The CDR3 DNA reads as TGTGCCAGCAGCTTGCGTCAATCGACAGCCAACTATGGCTACACCTTC.

The chain has TRBV13 and TRBJ2-7; 8 bases map to TRBD1. Germline V CDR1 and CDR2: PRHDT, FYEKMQ (reference sequence). The CDR3 has 16 residues. The trim removed 2 bases at V and 5 bases at J, leaving 11 bases unmatched. CDR3 sequence reads: CASSLSDRGVSHEQYF. For the CDR3, the DNA is TGTGCCAGCAGCTTAAGTGACAGGGGTGTATCCCACGAGCAGTACTTC.

The chain combines TRBV4-1 with TRBJ2-1; 8 bases are shared with TRBD1. Looked up from germline, CDR1 is MGHRA and CDR2 is YSYEKL. CDR3 length equals 16 residues. V dropped 1 base and J dropped 2; count of bases not matched to a gene: 4. DNA for the CDR3: TGCGCCAGCAGCCAAGGGACAGGGAAGACCTACAATGAGCAGTTCTTC. It specifies CASSQGTGKTYNEQFF.

J is TRBJ1-4 and V is TRBV6-4; D is unclear. The germline CDR1 and CDR2 sequences are MRHNA and SNTAGT. This CDR3 spans 14 amino acids. V was shortened by 0 bases and J by 8 bases, with 10 bases between the two germline ends. This CDR3 is CASSDSANSEKLFF. The CDR3 DNA reads as TGTGCCAGCAGTGACTCGGCAAACAGCGAAAAACTGTTTTTT.

This chain joins TRBV28 and TRBJ2-5; the match to TRBD1 covers 7 bases. Germline assignment: CDR1 MDHEN and CDR2 SYDVKM. The CDR3 is 15 amino acids. V dropped 5 bases and J dropped 1; count of bases not matched to a gene: 7. The CDR3 here is CASSLGTVFQETQYF. CDR3 DNA sequence: TGTGCCAGCAGTCTAGGGACAGTCTTCCAAGAGACCCAGTACTTC.

This chain uses TRBV6-6 with TRBJ1-2; possible D gene TRBD1, 6 bases. Trimming removed 8 bases at V and 2 bases at J, with 6 bases between. From germline, CDR1 is MNHNY and CDR2 SVGAGI (reference sequence). The CDR3 extends over 11 amino acids. CDR3 loop: CASQGNYGYTF. CDR3 DNA sequence: TGTGCCAGCCAGGGGAACTATGGCTACACCTTC.

This chain joins TRBV7-2 and TRBJ1-5; D possibly corresponds to TRBD1 (6 bases). CDR3 length: 15 amino acids. The germline V gene has CDR1 SGHTA and CDR2 FQGNSA. V lost 4 bases to trimming and J lost 2 bases, with 12 bases between them. CDR3 sequence: CASSWGPGGNQPQHF. As DNA, the CDR3 is TGTGCCAGCAGCTGGGGGCCCGGAGGCAATCAGCCCCAGCATTTT.

In DNA, the CDR3 is TGTGCCAGCAGTTTGGGACAGGGATTTCGCACTGAAGCTTTCTTT. This encodes CASSLGQGFRTEAFF. The chain joins TRBV27 to TRBJ1-1, with TRBD1 identical over 9 bases. The CDR3 length is 15 residues. Germline assignment: CDR1 MNHEY and CDR2 SMNVEV (reference sequence). The trim removed 3 bases at V and 4 bases at J, leaving 6 bases unmatched.

The V call is TRBV1, the J call TRBJ2-1; TRBD2 is the table's D call and was not checked against the DNA. TRBV1 is listed as a pseudogene. The CDR3 has 17 amino acids. Here the CDR3 DNA reads TGCACCAGCAGCCAAGAAGGTAGCGGGGGGCAATACAATGAGCAGTTCTTC. The encoded protein is CTSSQEGSGGQYNEQFF.